Described below is a single T cell receptor beta chain sequence and its context. The data were obtained in a study of cytomegalovirus exposure and HLA in healthy donors. TCRdb's copy holds only in-frame clones and misses some; the assay was immunoSEQ multiplex PCR. Found here are more than 90,000 clones, roughly 83% of them singletons; the top ten hold around 5.1%. The V and J ends lost 5 bases and 6 bases, in that order; junction bases with no gene match: 7. Germline CDR1 reads SEHNR; CDR2 reads FQNEAQ (reference sequence). The CDR3 totals 14 residues. The TCR was taken from a man between 18 and 35 years old in good health and CMV-seronegative. The chain uses TRBV7-9 and TRBJ2-5; 9 positions agree with TRBD1. Material for sequencing was PBMCs. CDR3 region: CASSPGQGGQTQYF. CDR3 sequence (DNA): TGTGCCAGCAGCCCGGGACAGGGCGGCCAGACCCAGTACTTC.